The rows below give T cell receptor beta chains drawn from one sample of a study of blood T cell repertoires in COVID-19. TCRdb keeps only in-frame clones here, not all; method: immunoSEQ multiplex PCR. The sample includes about 150,000 clones, approximately 91% of them seen just once. Sequences were obtained from peripheral blood. These receptors were collected from a man younger than 30 with COVID-19, enrolled during active disease. Both conserved end residues are part of each CDR3. D genes are given only for firm matches. Part of the rows lack a size; the others show once, few, many or a class for expanded clones.

size,J,D,V,DNA,CDR3
-,TRBJ2-1,-,TRBV1,TGCACCAGCAGCCAAGGGACGGGACTAGCGGGAGTTTGTGATGAGCAGTTCTTC,CTSSQGTGLAGVCDEQFF
-,TRBJ1-4,TRBD1,TRBV3-1/TRBV3-2,TGTGCCAGCAGCGACAGGGGCGATGAAAAACTGTTTTTT,CASSDRGDEKLFF
-,TRBJ1-1,-,TRBV6-1,TGTGCCAGCAGTGAAGGTAGGGGTATGGACACTGAAGCTTTCTTT,CASSEGRGMDTEAFF
-,TRBJ1-5,-,TRBV5-8,TGTGCCAGCAGCTTCCCAGGGCGCCGTCTCTATCAGCCCCAGCATTTT,CASSFPGRRLYQPQHF
-,TRBJ1-1,-,TRBV9,TGTGCCAGCAGCGTCCAGGTATCGGTGAACACTGAAGCTTTCTTT,CASSVQVSVNTEAFF
few,TRBJ2-7,TRBD2,TRBV6-2/TRBV6-3,TGTGCCAGCAGTTACTCCGGGACTAGCGGGTACGAGCAGTACTTC,CASSYSGTSGYEQYF
-,TRBJ2-3,TRBD2,TRBV28,TGTGCCAGCAGCGATCGGACTAGCGGATTCACAGATACGCAGTATTTT,CASSDRTSGFTDTQYF
once,TRBJ1-3,-,TRBV28,TGTGCCAGCAGTTTCGGGGGAAAAACGGGAAACACCATATATTTT,CASSFGGKTGNTIYF
few,TRBJ1-1,-,TRBV6-5,TGTGCCAGCAGTTCGGGGTCGTACACTGAAGCTTTCTTT,CASSSGSYTEAFF
-,TRBJ1-5,-,TRBV11-2,TGTGCCAGCAGCTTAGACAGGGATCAGCCCCAGCATTTT,CASSLDRDQPQHF
-,TRBJ2-7,-,TRBV6-2/TRBV6-3,TGTGCCAGCAGTACTCCCGCGGGGCCGGCCTACGAGCAGTACTTC,CASSTPAGPAYEQYF
-,TRBJ2-2,TRBD1,TRBV2,TGTGCCAGGGGACAGACGAACACCGGGGAGCTGTTTTTT,CARGQTNTGELFF
-,TRBJ1-2,TRBD1,TRBV5-5,TGTGCCAGCAGCTCCTCCGGGACAGTTTATGGCTACACCTTC,CASSSSGTVYGYTF
-,TRBJ2-1,-,TRBV6-5,TGTGCCAGCAGTTACCTGAACATACAGTTCTTC,CASSYLNIQFF
once,TRBJ2-7,-,TRBV6-6,TGTGCCAGCAGTCCAGGACAAGGCCCGGTAGAGCAGTACTTC,CASSPGQGPVEQYF
-,TRBJ1-2,TRBD1,TRBV6-5,TGTGCCAGCAGTTACTGGCGGACAGGGCGCTATGGCTACACCTTC,CASSYWRTGRYGYTF
-,TRBJ2-5,-,TRBV5-1,TGCGCCAGCAGCTTGGCTGAGACCCAGTACTTC,CASSLAETQYF
-,TRBJ2-7,-,TRBV4-3,TGCGCCAGCAGCCAAGATCCTGGAGTCTACGAGCAGTACTTC,CASSQDPGVYEQYF
-,TRBJ1-1,TRBD1,TRBV9,TGTGCCAGCAGCGTAGATGGACAGGGCTGGGGTGAAGCTTTCTTT,CASSVDGQGWGEAFF
-,TRBJ2-2,TRBD2,TRBV6-2/TRBV6-3,TGTGCCAGCAGTTACTCAAAGACTAGCGGGAGGCCCGGGGAGCTGTTTTTT,CASSYSKTSGRPGELFF
-,TRBJ2-3,-,TRBV4-3,TGCGCCAGCAGCATTACTAGCAGCGATCCAGATACGCAGTATTTT,CASSITSSDPDTQYF
-,TRBJ2-1,TRBD1,TRBV5-1,TGCGCCAGCCGCCGGGGGACAGGGGGCTACAATGAGCAGTTCTTC,CASRRGTGGYNEQFF
-,TRBJ1-4,TRBD1,TRBV15,TGTGCCACCAGCGGAACAGTAGGGGGCTGGGGTGAAAAACTGCTTTTT,CATSGTVGGWGEKLLF
-,TRBJ1-2,-,TRBV27,TGTGCCAGCAGTTTAAGAGCAGGGAGGGGCTATGGCTACACCTTC,CASSLRAGRGYGYTF
-,TRBJ2-3,-,TRBV5-6,TGTGCCAGCAGCTTGGATAGCGGAGGTAGGGATACGCAGTATTTT,CASSLDSGGRDTQYF
-,TRBJ1-5,-,TRBV2,TGTGCCAGCAGCAGACAGTTAGATCAGCCCCAGCATTTT,CASSRQLDQPQHF
-,TRBJ2-1,TRBD1,TRBV29-1,TGCAGCGTGGACCTATCCGGGACAGGGAATGAGCAGTTCTTC,CSVDLSGTGNEQFF
-,TRBJ2-7,-,TRBV27,TGTGCCAGCAGTTTAGCGGGTAACGAGCAGTACTTC,CASSLAGNEQYF
-,TRBJ1-3,-,TRBV6-6,TGTGCCAGCAGTTACGAGGGAGCGGGGATCGGAAACACCATATATTTT,CASSYEGAGIGNTIYF
-,TRBJ1-6,TRBD1,TRBV6-5,TGTGCCAGCAGTTCCGGGACAGGGGGTTCACCCCTCCACTTT,CASSSGTGGSPLHF
-,TRBJ2-7,TRBD2,TRBV19,TGTGCCAGTAGTATTGGACTAGCCTACGAGCAGTACTTC,CASSIGLAYEQYF
-,TRBJ2-1,-,TRBV11-3,TGTGCCAGCAGCTCGGGGTATGAGCAGTTCTTC,CASSSGYEQFF
-,TRBJ2-7,-,TRBV28,TGTGCCAGCAGCAACCGGGACACCACCTTAGAGCAGTACTTC,CASSNRDTTLEQYF
few,TRBJ1-2,-,TRBV4-3,TGCGCCAGCAGCCAAGAAACAGGGAATGGCTACACCTTC,CASSQETGNGYTF
-,TRBJ1-1,-,TRBV11-2,TGTGCCAGCAGCTTTTCGACAGGCGAAGCTTTCTTT,CASSFSTGEAFF
-,TRBJ1-2,-,TRBV27,TGTGCCAGCAGTTCGGCCGGACAGTTTCCAAACTATGGCTACACCTTC,CASSSAGQFPNYGYTF
-,TRBJ2-7,TRBD1,TRBV19,TGTGCCAGTAGTGCCCGGGGCAGGGGGTACGAGCAGTACTTC,CASSARGRGYEQYF
-,TRBJ1-4,-,TRBV28,TGTGCCAGCAGGAGGGTTAATGAAAAACTGTTTTTT,CASRRVNEKLFF
-,TRBJ2-7,TRBD1,TRBV7-9,TGTGCCAGCAGCTTAGGCACAGGGGAGTACGAGCAGTACTTC,CASSLGTGEYEQYF
-,TRBJ2-1,TRBD2,TRBV9,TGTGCCAGCAGTGATAGCGGGAGGGGGGTCAATGAGCAGTTCTTC,CASSDSGRGVNEQFF
-,TRBJ2-1,TRBD2,TRBV5-1,TGCGCCAGCAGCTCCCACCGGTCGGGACTAGGGGACAATGAGCAGTTCTTC,CASSSHRSGLGDNEQFF
-,TRBJ1-5,-,TRBV10-3,TGTGCCATCGGGCGGGGGGGTAATCAGCCCCAGCATTTT,CAIGRGGNQPQHF
-,TRBJ2-2,TRBD2,TRBV19,TGTGCCAGTAGTATAAAGGTGGGGCTAGCGGGCACCGGGGAGCTGTTTTTT,CASSIKVGLAGTGELFF